This TCR beta chain is from a study of a mutant IDH1 vaccine in newly diagnosed glioma. Study information: Treated patients, averaging roughly 40 years, were 62.5% male and approximately 38% female.

Per the germline V gene, CDR1 is KGHSH and CDR2 is LQKENI. The V end was cut by 6 bases, the J end by 1 base, with 6 bases between. The CDR3 has 12 residues. About this clone itself: The antigen remains unidentified.

Profiling relied on immunoSEQ multiplex PCR, and the TCRdb table lists in-frame clones only, not all of them. The sample records tens of thousands of clones, 80% being singletons. The time point was: week 23, last vaccination. Vaccination comprised doses that each held 300 ug of mutant IDH1 20-mer peptide, plus topical imiquimod. V gene TRBV18 combines with J gene TRBJ1-1; D not certain. The receptor was derived from a man aged 35-49 years with glioma. Sequenced here: PBMCs, sampled from a glioma patient whose treatment included an IDH1 peptide vaccine. In DNA, the CDR3 is TGTGCCAGCTCCTCCAGGAACACTGAAGCTTTCTTT. Protein: CASSSRNTEAFF.